This T cell receptor beta chain was retrieved from a study of naive and memory T cell subsets. Two oligonucleotides, mixed equimolar, formed the beta constant-region primer covering TRBC1 and TRBC2. Nested alpha and beta constant-region primers with the SP2 primer drove four PCR rounds on ligated cDNA. TCRdb re-called the UMI-ligation and nested PCR reads through MiXCR, storing one row per CDR3 protein. The sample contains more than 8,500 distinct CDR3 sequences, less than 7% of which appear only once. The CDR3 runs 11 residues. Germline V gives CDR1 DFQATT, CDR2 SNEGSKA (reference sequence). After the first PCR, alpha and beta chain libraries were processed separately. After CD4 positive bead selection, the CD4-negative fraction gave CD8 T cells. Effector memory cells were sorted as CD45RA-CD27-, EMRA cells as CD45RA+CD27-. This clonotype showed up many times.

The chain couples TRBV20-1 to TRBJ2-1; 8 bases map to TRBD1. Material: CD4+ TEMRA cells from blood. Subset meaning: effector memory re-expressing CD45RA, CD45RA+ CD27-. The receptor was isolated from a human donor in good health. CDR3 amino acids: CLLQGASKQFF. The CDR3 nucleotides read TGCCTTCTCCAGGGGGCTAGCAAGCAGTTCTTC.